Each of the 29 T cell receptor beta chains below was sequenced from the same sample in a study of early stage breast cancer tumors. The assay was immunoSEQ multiplex PCR, and TCRdb's table has in-frame clones only and misses some. Seen here are some 48,000 clones, approximately 80% observed once, and the top ten hold about 1.4%. Sequences were obtained from blood. The receptor source for this set is a person aged 45-60 years with breast cancer.

The chain links TRBV29-1 to TRBJ2-4; D gene uncertain. The length of the CDR3 is 12 residues. V lost 5 bases and J 4 bases, leaving 9 bases between the germline ends. Per germline, CDR1 SQVTM and CDR2 ANQGSEA. DNA for the CDR3: TGCAGCGTTTTGGGCAGAAAAAACATTCAGTACTTC. Translated, it gives CSVLGRKNIQYF.

The rearrangement joins TRBV28 to TRBJ2-1; D is perhaps TRBD2 (6 bases). The CDR3 contains 15 residues. Trimming took 2 bases from V and 6 from J, leaving 14 bases between them. Looked up from germline, CDR1 is MDHEN and CDR2 is SYDVKM. CDR3 DNA sequence: TGTGCCAGCAGTTTACCCAGGGACGGGGGCAATGAGCAGTTCTTC. Amino acids: CASSLPRDGGNEQFF.

This clone was observed a few times. This chain connects TRBV19 to TRBJ2-7; 7 bases line up with TRBD2. V dropped 11 bases and J dropped 0; count of bases not matched to a gene: 7. The CDR3 totals 13 residues. Germline values: CDR1 LNHDA, CDR2 SQIVND (reference sequence). CDR3 DNA sequence: TGTGCCTCCAGCGGACTAGGCTCCTACGAGCAGTACTTC. The encoded protein is CASSGLGSYEQYF.

The V call is TRBV7-2, the J call TRBJ2-2; the D gene is possibly TRBD2 (6 bases). Germline values: CDR1 SGHTA, CDR2 FQGNSA. The CDR3 sequence is 14 residues long. Trimming stripped 3 bases from V and 6 bases from J, with 11 bases between. The CDR3 protein is CASSFLLASGELFF. The CDR3 DNA reads as TGTGCCAGCAGCTTTTTACTAGCTTCCGGGGAGCTGTTTTTT.

The CDR3 coding sequence is TGTGCCAGCAGTTTAGAACAGGGGAACACTGAAGCTTTCTTT. It is translated as CASSLEQGNTEAFF. The rearrangement joins TRBV28 to TRBJ1-1; TRBD1 might be the D (6 bases). The CDR3 extends over 14 amino acids. CDR1 is MDHEN and CDR2 is SYDVKM in the germline V gene. V shed 2 bases and J shed 1 base, with 8 bases lying between them.

The chain is built from TRBV14 and TRBJ1-1; TRBD1 aligns across 8 bases. The V segment lost 4 bases and the J segment 8 bases; nucleotides outside the gene matches: 3. The germline V gene encodes CDR1 SGHDN and CDR2 FVKESK. This CDR3 contains 12 residues. The DNA of the CDR3 is TGTGCCAGCAGCCCCAGGGGGCTGGAAGCTTTCTTT. It codes for CASSPRGLEAFF.

J is TRBJ2-3 and V is TRBV2, with 7 nucleotides matching TRBD2. Germline assignment: CDR1 SNHLY and CDR2 FYNNEI. With V trimmed by 0 bases and J by 5 bases, 2 bases remained unmatched. The CDR3 spans 14 residues. The chain's CDR3 is CASSEAGGGDTQYF. Here the CDR3 DNA reads TGTGCCAGCAGTGAAGCGGGGGGGGGAGATACGCAGTATTTT.

The rearrangement joins TRBV18 to TRBJ2-3; unclear D gene. This CDR3 comprises 13 residues. Germline V lookup: CDR1 KGHSH, CDR2 LQKENI. The V gene lost 4 bases and the J gene lost 1 base, with 6 bases spanning the gap. The CDR3 reads CASSLLRTDTQYF. As DNA, the CDR3 is TGTGCCAGCTCACTTCTTCGCACAGATACGCAGTATTTT.

The chain has TRBV29-1 and TRBJ2-7; D may be TRBD1 or TRBD2 (5 bases each). Trimming removed 7 bases at V and 6 bases at J, with 16 bases between. Germline V CDR1 and CDR2: SQVTM, ANQGSEA. The length of the CDR3 is 12 residues. CDR3 residues: CSDQRDVSEQYF. Written as DNA, the CDR3 is TGCAGCGACCAACGGGACGTGAGCGAGCAGTACTTC.

V and J are TRBV6-5 and TRBJ2-1; D call uncertain. V lost 4 bases and J 0 bases, leaving 4 bases between the germline ends. The CDR3 has 13 amino acids. Germline values: CDR1 MNHEY, CDR2 SVGAGI. The CDR3 DNA reads as TGTGCCAGCAGTTTGAACTCCTACAATGAGCAGTTCTTC. As protein: CASSLNSYNEQFF.

The genes are TRBV19 and TRBJ2-2; TRBD1 agrees at 9 bases. Per germline, CDR1 LNHDA and CDR2 SQIVND (reference sequence). This CDR3 has 16 amino acids. The V segment lost 7 bases and the J segment 5 bases; nucleotides outside the gene matches: 11. DNA for the CDR3: TGTGCCAGTATGACCGGGACAGGGCAACCTACCGGGGAGCTGTTTTTT. Translating gives CASMTGTGQPTGELFF.

This chain uses TRBV14 with TRBJ2-7; 9 nucleotides agree with TRBD1. V trimming: 8 bases; J trimming: 3 bases; junction bases outside the gene matches: 2. Germline V lookup: CDR1 SGHDN, CDR2 FVKESK. This CDR3 region has 12 residues. In DNA, the CDR3 is TGTGCCAGCGGGGGACAGGGCTACGAGCAGTACTTC. Translated, it gives CASGGQGYEQYF.

This clone was observed once. The V call is TRBV4-3, the J call TRBJ2-2, with no clear D. The CDR3 covers 17 residues. The germline V and J ends were trimmed by 0 bases and 0 bases, with 11 bases remaining between them. Looked up from germline, CDR1 is LGHNA and CDR2 is YSLEER. The CDR3 protein is CASSQDYGAANTGELFF. Written as DNA, the CDR3 is TGCGCCAGCAGCCAAGATTACGGCGCCGCGAACACCGGGGAGCTGTTTTTT.

This sequence joins TRBV7-8 and TRBJ2-2; D gene uncertain. The CDR3 spans 14 residues. V was pared by 1 base and J by 6 bases, with 9 bases between. Per the germline V gene, CDR1 is SGHVS and CDR2 is FQNEAQ. CDR3 residues: CASSLGSPPGELFF. The CDR3 bases are TGTGCCAGCAGCTTAGGTAGCCCCCCCGGGGAGCTGTTTTTT.

This rearrangement joins TRBV5-5 to TRBJ1-5, with 10 bases fitting TRBD1. With 5 bases clipped from V and 7 bases from J, the junction kept 12 bases outside the gene matches. CDR1 and CDR2 (germline): SGHKS, YYEKEE (reference sequence). The CDR3 contains 16 residues. The CDR3 reads CASSQSTGTGEQPQHF. CDR3 bases: TGTGCCAGCAGTCAAAGTACCGGGACAGGGGAACAGCCCCAGCATTTT.

The V gene is TRBV10-2, the J gene TRBJ2-1; D assignment may be TRBD1 or TRBD2 (6 bases each). This CDR3 spans 14 amino acids. The V gene's germline CDR1 is WSHSY and CDR2 SAAADI. V was pared by 6 bases and J by 5 bases, with 14 bases between. The CDR3 bases are TGCGCCAGCAGAGCGGGTGGGGGGCACAATGAGCAGTTCTTC. It codes for CASRAGGGHNEQFF.

The V and J genes are TRBV12-5 and TRBJ1-1; D might be TRBD1 (6 bases). V dropped 1 base and J dropped 1 base, with 7 bases sitting between them. The germline V gene encodes CDR1 LGHNT and CDR2 FRNRAP. The CDR3 is made up of 14 amino acids. CDR3 nucleotides: TGTGCTAGTGGTTTGGGACAGGCGAACACTGAAGCTTTCTTT. Its protein is CASGLGQANTEAFF.

V usage is TRBV28 and J usage is TRBJ1-2; D not certain. The V end was cut by 3 bases, the J end by 8 bases, with 10 bases between. CDR1 is MDHEN and CDR2 is SYDVKM in the germline V gene. The CDR3 length is 12 residues. This CDR3 reads CASSFGFGGYTF. In DNA form, the CDR3 reads TGTGCCAGCAGTTTTGGCTTCGGGGGCTACACCTTC.

The chain recombines TRBV13 with TRBJ2-2; 9 bases align to TRBD2. The V gene end was trimmed by 7 bases and the J gene end by 6 bases; junction bases not matched to a gene: 15. CDR3 length equals 17 residues. Germline V gives CDR1 PRHDT, CDR2 FYEKMQ (reference sequence). The CDR3 DNA reads as TGTGCCAGCACGCCCAAATGGGAGCGGGAGGTCTCCGGGGAGCTGTTTTTT. Residues: CASTPKWEREVSGELFF.

The rearrangement links TRBV18 to TRBJ2-1, with 9 bases identical to TRBD2. This CDR3 spans 16 amino acids. Germline V CDR1 and CDR2: KGHSH, LQKENI. After removal of 3 bases from V and 7 bases from J, the junction contained 10 bases not matched to a gene. The CDR3 nucleotides read TGTGCCAGCTCACCTTGGCTTAGCGGGAGCCTGAATGAGCAGTTCTTC. This encodes CASSPWLSGSLNEQFF.

This clone was recorded a few times. The J gene is TRBJ1-2, the V gene TRBV6-6; 7 nucleotides line up with TRBD1. V shed 5 bases and J 8 bases; nucleotides not matched to a gene: 14. The CDR3 is 15 amino acids. CDR1 MNHNY and CDR2 SVGAGI come from the germline V gene (reference sequence). In DNA, the CDR3 is TGTGCCAGCAGTCGAGAGGGGGCTAAGGGGGAGGGCTACACCTTC. Its protein product is CASSREGAKGEGYTF.

V and J are TRBV28 and TRBJ2-7, with 7 bases lining up with TRBD2. V was clipped by 7 bases and J by 3 bases; unmatched bases: 12. The CDR3 consists of 15 residues. Looked up from germline, CDR1 is MDHEN and CDR2 is SYDVKM. CDR3 nucleotide sequence: TGTGCCAGCACCCCCCGAGCGGGGAGGAGCTACGAGCAGTACTTC. This gives the protein CASTPRAGRSYEQYF. Variable domain in full (rest from reference TRBV28 and TRBJ2-7): DVKVTQSSRYLVKRTGEKVFLECVQDMDHENMFWYRQDPGLGLRLIYFSYDVKMKEKGDIPEGYSVSREKKERFSLILESASTNQTSMYLCASTPRAGRSYEQYFGPGTRLTVT.

Within the sample, this clone is medium-sized (0.01 to 0.1%). V usage is TRBV27 and J usage is TRBJ1-2; maybe TRBD1 (5 bases). The CDR3 has 14 amino acids. Per the germline V gene, CDR1 is MNHEY and CDR2 is SMNVEV (reference sequence). V lost 4 bases to trimming and J lost 0 bases, with 9 bases between them. The CDR3 bases are TGTGCCAGCAGTTACCAGGGAGCTAACTATGGCTACACCTTC. Translation gives CASSYQGANYGYTF.

This rearrangement joins TRBV29-1 to TRBJ1-1; 9 bases line up with TRBD1. V gave up 7 bases and J gave up 4 bases; unmatched junction bases: 13. Germline lookup yields CDR1 SQVTM and CDR2 ANQGSEA. CDR3 length: 15 residues. CDR3 protein: CSGKQGAPLFTEAFF. The DNA for the CDR3 is TGCAGCGGAAAACAGGGGGCCCCCCTATTCACTGAAGCTTTCTTT.

The V call is TRBV25-1, the J call TRBJ2-7; TRBD2 agrees at 13 bases. This CDR3 is 15 amino acids long. Germline V gene lookup returns CDR1 MGHDK and CDR2 SYGVNS. V trimming: 3 bases; J trimming: 6 bases; junction bases outside the gene matches: 5. The CDR3 sequence: CASSDSGTSGTEQYF. CDR3 coding DNA: TGTGCCAGCAGTGACTCCGGGACTAGCGGGACCGAGCAGTACTTC.

The chain has TRBV11-2 and TRBJ2-1; TRBD1 matches at 8 bases. This CDR3 is 16 amino acids long. Unmatched junction bases numbered 15, after V lost 5 bases and J lost 9 bases. The V gene's germline CDR1 is SGHAT and CDR2 FQNNGV. CDR3 amino acids: CASSPQGALPLSEQFF. The CDR3 region has the DNA TGTGCCAGCAGCCCTCAGGGGGCCCTTCCCCTCTCTGAGCAGTTCTTC.

The rearrangement links TRBV15 to TRBJ1-1; D gene ambiguous. Germline values: CDR1 LNHNV, CDR2 YYDKDF (reference sequence). V lost 1 base to trimming and J lost 1 base, with 4 bases between them. The CDR3 runs to 13 residues. CDR3: CATSRGRNTEAFF. Written as DNA, the CDR3 is TGTGCCACCAGCAGAGGCAGGAACACTGAAGCTTTCTTT.

The chain recombines TRBV5-6 with TRBJ2-5; 9 bases agree with TRBD2. Germline V gives CDR1 SGHDT, CDR2 YYEEEE. This CDR3 has 16 amino acids. Unmatched junction bases numbered 12, after V lost 4 bases and J lost 5 bases. This chain's CDR3 is CASSARGAGGFETQYF. CDR3 coding DNA: TGTGCCAGCAGCGCCAGGGGAGCGGGGGGTTTTGAGACCCAGTACTTC.

This rearrangement joins TRBV29-1 to TRBJ2-5, with a possible D match to TRBD2 (6 bases). The germline gives CDR1 SQVTM, CDR2 ANQGSEA. The CDR3 is 13 amino acids. The V and J ends lost 6 bases and 5 bases respectively, with 16 bases between them. CDR3 protein: CSVYRLVGETQYF. CDR3 nucleotides: TGCAGCGTATACCGACTAGTCGGGGAGACCCAGTACTTC.